The clone carrying this T cell receptor (beta chain) was detected ten times or more. Antigen specificity is unknown. The CDR3 contains 13 residues. Trimming cost V 4 bases and J 6 bases; bases outside gene matches: 3. Germline assignment: CDR1 SGHTA and CDR2 FQGTGA. Researchers prepared the TCRbeta library using unique molecular identifiers, the study reports. TCRdb redid the calling of the PCR reads with MiXCR, one entry per CDR3 protein. Among 200,000 to 300,000 distinct CDR3 sequences listed, under 9.5% were seen once. This specimen belongs to a study of T-cell reconstitution after alpha-beta-depleted transplantation in children. Study observations and caveats: For some patients, TCRbeta diversity was high at day 60 because of recipient T cells and thymic progenitors that survived. Expanded clones from the graft, numbering several hundred, reportedly supplied alpha-beta T cells about two months after transplant. Counts and diversity of T cells one year after transplant came mostly from newly produced T cells.

The receptor was isolated from a male patient younger than 18 who had a stem cell transplant for acute lymphoblastic leukemia, so the T cells may come from the graft donor. V usage is TRBV7-3 and J usage is TRBJ2-1, with 7 bases lining up with TRBD1. This sample comprised PBMCs, mostly from graft donor cells, obtained 180 days after TCRalphabeta/CD19-depleted stem cell transplant. The CDR3 nucleotides read TGTGCCAGCAGCTCAGGGGGAAGCAATGAGCAGTTCTTC. Protein product: CASSSGGSNEQFF.